The 21 T cell receptor beta chains presented below share a single source sample, sequenced in a study of T cells in Graves' hyperthyroidism and ophthalmopathy. The TCR beta CDR3 regions underwent amplification using RNA transcripts as the source. Primed by the HTBI set, a first-round RT-PCR was run on the TCR CDR3. TCRdb ran MiXCR on the multiplex PCR reads and lists one entry per CDR3 protein. This table holds 730,000 or so distinct CDR3 sequences, roughly 20% found once. Specimen: blood. These receptors originate from a woman between 50 and 59 years old with Graves' hyperthyroidism that later progressed to Graves' ophthalmopathy.

This clonotype turned up a few times. The chain's CDR3 is CASSQRGTDNSPLHF. CDR3 nucleotides: TGTGCCAGCAGCCAACGCGGGACAGATAATTCACCCCTCCACTTT. The chain carries TRBV3-1 and TRBJ1-6, with 7 nucleotides matching TRBD1. Germline CDR1 LGHDT, CDR2 YNNKEL (reference sequence). Germline trimming cut 2 bases from V and 5 bases from J; bases unmatched to any gene: 3. This CDR3 has 15 amino acids.

The chain has TRBV7-2 and TRBJ2-5, with 10 bases aligning to TRBD1. The V gene end was trimmed by 3 bases and the J gene end by 4 bases; junction bases not matched to a gene: 8. Per the germline V gene, CDR1 is SGHTA and CDR2 is FQGNSA. This CDR3 comprises 16 residues. The DNA for the CDR3 is TGTGCCAGCAGCTTCGCGGGACAGGGGATTTTAGAGACCCAGTACTTC. It encodes CASSFAGQGILETQYF.

The V gene is TRBV6-1, the J gene TRBJ1-2, with 8 bases aligning to TRBD1. The V gene end was trimmed by 5 bases and the J gene end by 8 bases; junction bases not matched to a gene: 10. Germline-derived CDR1 and CDR2 are MNHNS and SASEGT. The CDR3 loop spans 14 amino acids. The CDR3 nucleotides are TGTGCCAGCAGTCGACAGGGGAGAATCTGGGGCTACACCTTC. It yields the protein CASSRQGRIWGYTF.

This clonotype was counted ten times or more. The chain carries TRBV11-2 and TRBJ2-7; D remains ambiguous. Trimming took off 5 bases at V and 3 bases at J, with 5 bases between the two ends. The CDR3 runs 11 residues. Germline values: CDR1 SGHAT, CDR2 FQNNGV. This CDR3 reads CASSRNYEQYF. The CDR3 DNA is TGTGCCAGCAGCCGTAACTACGAGCAGTACTTC. Full variable domain (outside the CDR3, taken from reference TRBV11-2 and TRBJ2-7): EAGVAQSPRYKIIEKRQSVAFWCNPISGHATLYWYQQILGQGPKLLIQFQNNGVVDDSQLPKDRFSAERLKGVDSTLKIQPAKLEDSAVYLCASSRNYEQYFGPGTRLTVT.

This clonotype was recorded many times. The chain has TRBV11-2 and TRBJ2-7; D is unresolved. Trimming shortened V by 5 bases and J by 3 bases, and 14 bases separated the two germline ends. Germline lookup yields CDR1 SGHAT and CDR2 FQNNGV. The CDR3 has 14 amino acids. Here the CDR3 DNA reads TGTGCCAGCAGCCGTCCGGTAGGGTTCTACGAGCAGTACTTC. It is translated as CASSRPVGFYEQYF.

CDR3 sequence reads: CASSLSPGSLWETQYF. Written as DNA, the CDR3 is TGTGCCAGCAGTTTATCGCCGGGTAGTCTCTGGGAGACCCAGTACTTC. The chain links TRBV27 to TRBJ2-5; D call uncertain. The germline CDR1 and CDR2 sequences are MNHEY and SMNVEV (reference sequence). The CDR3 extends over 16 amino acids. Trimming stripped 0 bases from V and 5 bases from J, with 16 bases between.

The chain couples TRBV19 to TRBJ1-5; 8 positions match TRBD1. The V and J ends lost 5 bases and 0 bases, in that order; junction bases with no gene match: 12. The CDR3 length is 18 residues. Germline V gene data show CDR1 as LNHDA and CDR2 as SQIVND (reference sequence). CDR3: CASSVPGTGGSSNQPQHF. CDR3 in DNA: TGTGCCAGTAGTGTTCCCGGGACAGGTGGATCTAGCAATCAGCCCCAGCATTTT. The complete variable domain, with remaining parts taken from reference TRBV19 and TRBJ1-5, reads DGGITQSPKYLFRKEGQNVTLSCEQNLNHDAMYWYRQDPGQGLRLIYYSQIVNDFQKGDIAEGYSVSREKKESFPLTVTSAQKNPTAFYLCASSVPGTGGSSNQPQHFGDGTRLSIL.

This clonotype was seen at least ten times. V and J are TRBV20-1 and TRBJ2-6; D remains ambiguous. Germline loops: CDR1 DFQATT, CDR2 SNEGSKA (reference sequence). This CDR3 region has 15 residues. The V end was cut by 0 bases, the J end by 0 bases, with 6 bases between. The CDR3, as DNA: TGCAGTGCTAGAGAGACCGGCTCTGGGGCCAACGTCCTGACTTTC. Translation gives CSARETGSGANVLTF.

The CDR3 DNA reads TGCAGGACCAGGGACAGCTACAATGAGCAGTTCTTC. Protein product: CRTRDSYNEQFF. The rearrangement links TRBV29-1 to TRBJ2-1, with TRBD1 identical over 7 bases. This CDR3 comprises 12 residues. Germline V gene data show CDR1 as SQVTM and CDR2 as ANQGSEA.

A few counts support this clonotype. V is TRBV6-2 or TRBV6-3 and J is TRBJ1-2, with D hard to call. V lost 5 bases to trimming and J lost 8 bases, with 18 bases between them. The germline V gene has CDR1 MNHEY and CDR2 SVGEGT. There are 14 residues in the CDR3. The CDR3 spells CASSPSRDAGGYTF. The CDR3 DNA sequence: TGTGCCAGCAGTCCGTCGCGGGATGCCGGCGGCTACACCTTC.

A few counts support this clonotype. V is TRBV14 and J is TRBJ1-2; D might be TRBD1 (5 bases). Trimming took 1 base from V and 3 from J, leaving 12 bases between them. The CDR3 runs 15 residues. From germline, CDR1 is SGHDN and CDR2 FVKESK. The CDR3 bases are TGTGCCAGCAGCCAAGCCGACAGCGCCGACTATGGCTACACCTTC. This gives the protein CASSQADSADYGYTF.

The chain has TRBV27 and TRBJ1-1; TRBD1 is a possible D gene (6 bases). CDR3 length: 14 residues. Germline V gene data show CDR1 as MNHEY and CDR2 as SMNVEV (reference sequence). With 5 bases removed from V and 2 bases from J, the gap between germline ends came to 12 bases. The CDR3 DNA reads TGTGCCAGCAGTATCACAGGGTTTAACACTGAAGCTTTCTTT. This encodes CASSITGFNTEAFF.

This clonotype has a handful of counts. V is TRBV6-2 or TRBV6-3 and J is TRBJ1-5, with TRBD1 identical over 8 bases. Germline V lookup: CDR1 MNHEY, CDR2 SVGEGT. After removal of 6 bases from V and 7 bases from J, the junction contained 11 bases not matched to a gene. This CDR3 is built from 15 residues. In nucleotides, the CDR3 is TGTGCCAGCAGCTACAGGGGGAGGTCGGAACAGCCCCAGCATTTT. This codes for CASSYRGRSEQPQHF.

This clonotype has a handful of counts. The J gene is TRBJ1-5, the V gene TRBV10-3; D may be TRBD1 (5 bases). CDR1 and CDR2 from the germline V gene are ENHRY and SYGVKD. The CDR3 is made up of 14 amino acids. V was cut by 6 bases and J by 3 bases, with 12 bases left in between. The CDR3 bases are TGTGCCATCAGGAGGGTGGGGGACAATCAGCCCCAGCATTTT. It yields the protein CAIRRVGDNQPQHF.

This clonotype was seen many times. This chain connects TRBV12-3 or TRBV12-4 to TRBJ2-7; D might be TRBD2 (7 bases). Deletions cut 6 bases from V and 7 bases from J, with 16 bases between. The CDR3 has 13 residues. In DNA, the CDR3 is TGTGCCAGCAGCCCTGGGGGGGCTTTTGAGCAGTACTTC. This sequence encodes CASSPGGAFEQYF.

In this sample, this clonotype turned up a few times. The chain links TRBV6-2 or TRBV6-3 to TRBJ2-1; the match to TRBD1 covers 9 bases. The germline V gene encodes CDR1 MNHEY and CDR2 SVGEGT. CDR3 size: 17 residues. V trimming: 5 bases; J trimming: 1 base; junction bases outside the gene matches: 9. The CDR3 sequence is CASSRLPGTGSYNEQFF. As DNA, the CDR3 is TGTGCCAGCAGTCGCCTTCCCGGGACAGGGTCCTACAATGAGCAGTTCTTC.

This clonotype was seen many times. The V and J genes are TRBV3-1 and TRBJ2-1; TRBD2 aligns across 9 bases. The CDR3 is 19 residues long. Unmatched junction bases numbered 13, after V lost 3 bases and J lost 1 base. Germline CDR1 is LGHDT and CDR2 is YNNKEL (reference sequence). DNA for the CDR3: TGTGCCAGCAGCCAGTCTCGCGGGGGGGCGGGACGGTCCTACAATGAGCAGTTCTTC. Protein: CASSQSRGGAGRSYNEQFF.

A few counts support this clonotype. This sequence joins TRBV7-9 and TRBJ2-7, with 8 bases fitting TRBD1. CDR3 length: 16 residues. The V and J ends lost 2 bases and 0 bases, in that order; junction bases with no gene match: 6. CDR1 SEHNR and CDR2 FQNEAQ come from the germline V gene (reference sequence). CDR3 nucleotide sequence: TGTGCCAGCAGCTTACCTCGACAGGGGAGCTCCTACGAGCAGTACTTC. Translated: CASSLPRQGSSYEQYF.

This clonotype was observed at least ten times. V and J are TRBV6-1 and TRBJ1-1; no reliable D call. The germline CDR1 and CDR2 sequences are MNHNS and SASEGT. The V end was cut by 5 bases, the J end by 4 bases, with 20 bases between. The CDR3 length is 16 residues. DNA for the CDR3: TGTGCCAGCAGTTATTCTATCGGGTCGGGAGGCACTGAAGCTTTCTTT. The encoded protein is CASSYSIGSGGTEAFF.

This clonotype came up a few times. Given the absence of the conserved phenylalanine or tryptophan at the CDR3 end, a read error is likely. The chain joins TRBV20-1 to TRBJ2-3; maybe TRBD2 (7 bases). With 3 bases removed from V and 6 bases from J, the gap between germline ends came to 19 bases. The CDR3 totals 15 residues. The germline V gene has CDR1 DFQATT and CDR2 SNEGSKA (reference sequence). The CDR3 DNA reads as TGCAGTGCTAGCTACGCGGGGGCCCCCAGGGATACGCAGTATTCT. Amino acids: CSASYAGAPRDTQYS.

In its sample, this clonotype was seen a few times. V usage is TRBV14 and J usage is TRBJ2-1; 8 bases line up with TRBD1. The germline gives CDR1 SGHDN, CDR2 FVKESK. CDR3 length equals 15 residues. With 1 base clipped from V and 5 bases from J, the junction kept 4 bases outside the gene matches. CDR3: CASSQVWTGNNEQFF. CDR3 bases: TGTGCCAGCAGCCAAGTTTGGACAGGGAACAATGAGCAGTTCTTC. Filled out from reference TRBV14 and TRBJ2-1, the complete variable domain reads EAGVTQFPSHSVIEKGQTVTLRCDPISGHDNLYWYRRVMGKEIKFLLHFVKESKQDESGMPNNRFLAERTGGTYSTLKVQPAELEDSGVYFCASSQVWTGNNEQFFGPGTRLTVL.